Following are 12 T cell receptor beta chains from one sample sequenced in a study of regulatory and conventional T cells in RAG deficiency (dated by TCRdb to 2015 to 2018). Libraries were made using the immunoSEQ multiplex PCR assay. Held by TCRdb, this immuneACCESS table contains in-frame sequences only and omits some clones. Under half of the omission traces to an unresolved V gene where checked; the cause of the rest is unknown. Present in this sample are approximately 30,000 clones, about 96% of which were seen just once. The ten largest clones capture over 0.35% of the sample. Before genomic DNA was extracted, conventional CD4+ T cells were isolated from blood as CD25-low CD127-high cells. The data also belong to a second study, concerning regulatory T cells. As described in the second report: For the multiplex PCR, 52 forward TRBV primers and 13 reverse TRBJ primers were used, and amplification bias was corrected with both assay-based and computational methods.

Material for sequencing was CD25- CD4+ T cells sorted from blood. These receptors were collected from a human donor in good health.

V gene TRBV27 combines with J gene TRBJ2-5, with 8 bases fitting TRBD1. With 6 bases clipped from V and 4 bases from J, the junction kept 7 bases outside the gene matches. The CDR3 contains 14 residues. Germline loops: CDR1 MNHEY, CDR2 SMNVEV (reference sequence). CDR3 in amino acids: CASSGQGVGETQYF. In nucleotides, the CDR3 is TGTGCCAGCAGCGGACAGGGCGTAGGAGAGACCCAGTACTTC.

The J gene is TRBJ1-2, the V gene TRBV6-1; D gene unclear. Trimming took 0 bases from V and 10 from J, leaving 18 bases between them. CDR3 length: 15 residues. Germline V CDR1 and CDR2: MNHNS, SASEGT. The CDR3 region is CASSEAGRRPATYTF. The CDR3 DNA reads TGTGCCAGCAGTGAAGCCGGGAGGAGGCCGGCGACCTACACCTTC.

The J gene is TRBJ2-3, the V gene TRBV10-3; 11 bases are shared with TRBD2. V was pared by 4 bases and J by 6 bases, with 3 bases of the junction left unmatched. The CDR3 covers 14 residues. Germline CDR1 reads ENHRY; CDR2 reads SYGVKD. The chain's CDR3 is CAISVLAGEDTQYF. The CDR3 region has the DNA TGTGCCATCAGTGTACTAGCGGGAGAGGATACGCAGTATTTT.

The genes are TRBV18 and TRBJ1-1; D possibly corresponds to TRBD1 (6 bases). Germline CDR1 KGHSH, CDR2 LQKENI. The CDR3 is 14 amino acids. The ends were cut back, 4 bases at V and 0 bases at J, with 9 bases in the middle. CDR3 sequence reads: CASSLGQMNTEAFF. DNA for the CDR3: TGTGCCAGCTCACTGGGACAAATGAACACTGAAGCTTTCTTT.

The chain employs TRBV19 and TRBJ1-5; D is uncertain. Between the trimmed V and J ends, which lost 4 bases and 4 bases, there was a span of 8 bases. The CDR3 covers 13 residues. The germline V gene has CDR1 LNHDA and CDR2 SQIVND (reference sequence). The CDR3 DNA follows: TGTGCCAGTAGTAATACGGGAAATCAGCCCCAGCATTTT. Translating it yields CASSNTGNQPQHF.

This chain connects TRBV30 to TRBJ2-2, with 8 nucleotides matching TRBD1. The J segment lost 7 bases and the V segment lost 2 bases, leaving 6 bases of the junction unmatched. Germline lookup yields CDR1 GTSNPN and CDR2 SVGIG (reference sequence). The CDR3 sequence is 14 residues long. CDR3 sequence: CAWSPTGVGGELFF. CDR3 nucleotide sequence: TGTGCCTGGAGTCCGACAGGGGTTGGCGGGGAGCTGTTTTTT.

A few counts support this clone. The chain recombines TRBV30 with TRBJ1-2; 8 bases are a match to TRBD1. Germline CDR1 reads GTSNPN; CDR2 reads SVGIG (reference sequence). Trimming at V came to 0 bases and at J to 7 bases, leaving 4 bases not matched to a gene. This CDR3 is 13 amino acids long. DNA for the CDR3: TGTGCCTGGAGTGTACAGGGGGGGAGTGGCTACACCTTC. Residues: CAWSVQGGSGYTF.

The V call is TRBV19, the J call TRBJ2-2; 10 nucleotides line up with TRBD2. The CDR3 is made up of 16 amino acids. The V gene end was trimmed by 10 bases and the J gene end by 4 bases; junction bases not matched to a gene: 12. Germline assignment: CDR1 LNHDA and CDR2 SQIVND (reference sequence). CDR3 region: CATMPAGGPRTGELFF. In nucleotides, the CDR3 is TGTGCCACGATGCCAGCGGGAGGGCCCCGCACCGGGGAGCTGTTTTTT.

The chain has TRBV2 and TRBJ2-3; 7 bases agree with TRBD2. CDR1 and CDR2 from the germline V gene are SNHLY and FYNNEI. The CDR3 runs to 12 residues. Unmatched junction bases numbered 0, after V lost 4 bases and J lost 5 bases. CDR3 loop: CASSGGRDTQYF. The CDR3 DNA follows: TGTGCCAGCAGTGGCGGGAGAGATACGCAGTATTTT.

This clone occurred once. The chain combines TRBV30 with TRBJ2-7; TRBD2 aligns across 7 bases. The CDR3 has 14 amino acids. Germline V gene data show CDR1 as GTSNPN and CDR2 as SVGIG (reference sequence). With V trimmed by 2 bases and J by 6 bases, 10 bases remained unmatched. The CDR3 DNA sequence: TGTGCCTGGAGTACCGGCGGGGGAAAAGCCGAGCAGTACTTC. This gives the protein CAWSTGGGKAEQYF.

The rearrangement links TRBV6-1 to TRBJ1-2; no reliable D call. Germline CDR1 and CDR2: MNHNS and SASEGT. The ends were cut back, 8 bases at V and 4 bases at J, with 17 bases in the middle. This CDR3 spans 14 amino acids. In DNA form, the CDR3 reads TGTGCCAGCGCCTCTTTTTTTGAGAGCTATGGCTACACCTTC. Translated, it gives CASASFFESYGYTF.

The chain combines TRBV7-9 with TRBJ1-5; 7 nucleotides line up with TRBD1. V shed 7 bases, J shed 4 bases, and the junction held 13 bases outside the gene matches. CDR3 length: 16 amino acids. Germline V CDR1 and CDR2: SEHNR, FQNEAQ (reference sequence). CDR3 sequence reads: CASTTSAGGGNQPQHF. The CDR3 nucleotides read TGTGCCAGCACCACTTCGGCAGGGGGTGGAAATCAGCCCCAGCATTTT.